This TCR beta chain was recovered during a study of blood T cell repertoires in COVID-19 (dated by TCRdb to 2019 to 2021). For context, the study as a whole: The collaborator samples originated in the United States, Italy and Spain and spanned the acute and convalescent phases of COVID-19. The prospective study material was composed of cDNA or gDNA derived from T cells, B-cell-depleted T cells, or PBMCs. The dataset comprised deeply sampled blood TCRbeta repertoires from subjects exposed to, actively infected with, or recovered from COVID-19. The repertoires were made available in a free public database intended to serve as a resource for research on the immune response to SARS-CoV-2. Samples came from the ongoing ImmuneRACE study (first 160 participants) plus 1,254 subjects from 6 global collaborators. Nearly every sample came with metadata listing a de-identified subject ID, COVID-19 status, age in years and sex. HLA class I and class II types, where available, came from metadata supplied by the sample provider rather than from assay-based typing. Study-wide findings and limitations: The quantity of clinical and demographic metadata differed by source and by participant and was supplied without curation.

TCRbeta CDR3 regions were amplified from genomic DNA by means of the immunoSEQ Assay, a bias-controlled multiplex PCR. Per the source publication's procedure: The number of nucleated cells in each sample was estimated by amplification of reference gene primers within the assay. To quantify the absolute abundance of each unique TCRbeta CDR3 rearrangement, sequence reads were collapsed and filtered. For each sample, productive Simpson clonality was calculated as the square root of Simpson's diversity index across productive rearrangements. TCRdb provides this immuneACCESS table in a form limited to in-frame rearrangements. Some clones are lacking; in checked studies, under half of them reflect an unresolved V gene, and why the rest are absent is not known. That table supplies the V and J calls and clone size; D and trimming were determined from the DNA. This sample gives 200,000 or so clones in total; 88% of them show up just once. The top ten hold under 2% of the sample.

There are 15 amino acids in the CDR3, from cysteine to phenylalanine inclusive. The retained sequence is limited to the CDR3, 45 bases, with the frame set at the first base. Clipping removes 5 bases from V and 2 bases from J, with 5 as the unmatched junction base count. In the germline V gene, CDR1 corresponds to SGHVS and CDR2 to FQNEAQ. This clone has a handful of counts. Its cognate antigen has yet to be identified. The sample holds no much larger clone one base away, and base qualities are not on file. The collaborating institutions used their own protocols to collect whole blood in K2EDTA tubes. For TCRbeta analysis, collaborators shipped samples as frozen whole blood, isolated PBMCs, or DNA extracted from either of those sample types.

The chain links TRBV7-8 with TRBJ2-7; a stretch of 11 junction bases matches TRBD1. The sequencing sample was made of peripheral blood. The sequence came from an older man with acute or convalescent COVID-19. Here is the DNA: TGTGCCAGCAGCATCGGGACAGGGGGAACCTACGAGCAGTACTTC. This gives the protein CASSIGTGGTYEQYF.